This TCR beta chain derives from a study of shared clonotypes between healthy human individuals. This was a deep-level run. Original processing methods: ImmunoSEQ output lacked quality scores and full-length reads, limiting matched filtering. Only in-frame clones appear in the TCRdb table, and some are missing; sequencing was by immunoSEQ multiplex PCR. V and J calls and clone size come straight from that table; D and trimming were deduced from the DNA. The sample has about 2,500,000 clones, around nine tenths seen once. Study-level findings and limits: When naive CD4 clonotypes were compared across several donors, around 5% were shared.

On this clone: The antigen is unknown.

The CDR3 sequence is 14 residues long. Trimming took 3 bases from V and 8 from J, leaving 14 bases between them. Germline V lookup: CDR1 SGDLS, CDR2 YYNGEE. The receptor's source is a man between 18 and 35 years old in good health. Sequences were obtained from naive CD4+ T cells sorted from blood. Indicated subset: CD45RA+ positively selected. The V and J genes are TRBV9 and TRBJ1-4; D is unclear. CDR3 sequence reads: CASSAGNGKEKLFF. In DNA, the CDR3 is TGTGCCAGCAGCGCCGGGAACGGAAAGGAAAAACTGTTTTTT. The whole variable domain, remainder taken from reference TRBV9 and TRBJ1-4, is DSGVTQTPKHLITATGQRVTLRCSPRSGDLSVYWYQQSLDQGLQFLIQYYNGEERAKGNILERFSAQQFPDLHSELNLSSLELGDSALYFCASSAGNGKEKLFFGSGTQLSVL.